Listed below are T cell receptor beta chains from one sample, sequenced in a study of neurological immune-mediated disorders. MiXCR, applied by TCRdb to the 5' RACE reads, yields one record per CDR3 protein. The profile shows tens of thousands of distinct CDR3 sequences, roughly 14% of them singletons. Material: PBMCs. These TCRs come from a woman in her forties or fifties with HTLV-1-associated myelopathy (HAM/TSP). The CDR3 runs from the conserved cysteine through the conserved F or W. Fields, in order: J gene, clone size, D gene, V gene, CDR3 DNA, CDR3 protein. A D gene is named only where the DNA matches it firmly. Clone size, where shown, is once, few, many, or a class for clones that have expanded.

J gene: TRBJ1-3
clone size: many
D gene: .
V gene: TRBV10-3
CDR3 DNA: TGTGCCATCAGTGAGTGGGCAGGCTTGAGCTCTGGAAACACCATATATTTT
CDR3 protein: CAISEWAGLSSGNTIYF

J gene: TRBJ1-6
clone size: many
D gene: .
V gene: TRBV12-3/TRBV12-4
CDR3 DNA: TGTGCCAGCAGTTTGGGGGGGGATTCACCCCTCCACTTT
CDR3 protein: CASSLGGDSPLHF

J gene: TRBJ2-1
clone size: .
D gene: .
V gene: TRBV6-2/TRBV6-3
CDR3 DNA: TGTGCCAGCAGTTACCACAGGAGCAATGAGCAGTTCTTC
CDR3 protein: CASSYHRSNEQFF

J gene: TRBJ1-2
clone size: many
D gene: TRBD1
V gene: TRBV19
CDR3 DNA: TGTGCCAGTAGTCCAGACAGGGGACGGCATGGCTACACCTTC
CDR3 protein: CASSPDRGRHGYTF

J gene: TRBJ2-2
clone size: many
D gene: TRBD2
V gene: TRBV7-6
CDR3 DNA: TGTGCCAGCAGCCCCCTCTCGGGGGGCGGGGAGCTGTTTTTT
CDR3 protein: CASSPLSGGGELFF

J gene: TRBJ1-1
clone size: many
D gene: TRBD1
V gene: TRBV5-1
CDR3 DNA: TGCGCCAGCAGCTTGGGGACAGGGGCTGAAGCTTTCTTT
CDR3 protein: CASSLGTGAEAFF

J gene: TRBJ2-5
clone size: many
D gene: TRBD2
V gene: TRBV5-1
CDR3 DNA: TGCGCCAGCAGGAAAGGGTTAGCAGCGGGGGTCCTCGAGACCCAGTACTTC
CDR3 protein: CASRKGLAAGVLETQYF

J gene: TRBJ1-6
clone size: many
D gene: .
V gene: TRBV28
CDR3 DNA: TGTGCCAGCAGTCCTTCGGACAGCTCCTATAATTCACCCCTCCACTTT
CDR3 protein: CASSPSDSSYNSPLHF

J gene: TRBJ2-3
clone size: many
D gene: TRBD2
V gene: TRBV15
CDR3 DNA: TGTGCCACCAGCAGAGATCAAACTAGCGGGGGGGCGGATACGCAGTATTTT
CDR3 protein: CATSRDQTSGGADTQYF

J gene: TRBJ2-1
clone size: many
D gene: TRBD2
V gene: TRBV5-1
CDR3 DNA: TGCGCCAGCAGCTTGGCAGCAGCGGGAGCGAGGAATGAGCAGTTCTTC
CDR3 protein: CASSLAAAGARNEQFF

J gene: TRBJ1-2
clone size: many
D gene: .
V gene: TRBV5-1
CDR3 DNA: TGCGCCAGCAGCTTGGCAGGGGCGAAATCCTATGGCTACACCTTC
CDR3 protein: CASSLAGAKSYGYTF

J gene: TRBJ1-6
clone size: many
D gene: TRBD1
V gene: TRBV20-1
CDR3 DNA: TGCAGTGCTAGATCAGGACAGGGGTTCGTCTCACCCCTCCACTTT
CDR3 protein: CSARSGQGFVSPLHF

J gene: TRBJ1-4
clone size: many
D gene: .
V gene: TRBV6-5
CDR3 DNA: TGTGCCAGCAGACATGGGTCGCTGAGGGAAAAACTGTTTTTT
CDR3 protein: CASRHGSLREKLFF

J gene: TRBJ2-3
clone size: many
D gene: TRBD1
V gene: TRBV10-2
CDR3 DNA: TGCGCCAGCACCCGACAGGGCCCAGATACGCAGTATTTT
CDR3 protein: CASTRQGPDTQYF

J gene: TRBJ2-1
clone size: many
D gene: TRBD2
V gene: TRBV7-2
CDR3 DNA: TGTGCCAGCAGCTTGACAGGGACTAGCGGATACAATGAGCAGTTCTTC
CDR3 protein: CASSLTGTSGYNEQFF

J gene: TRBJ2-3
clone size: many
D gene: TRBD1
V gene: TRBV20-1
CDR3 DNA: TGCAGCCGACTGACAGGGGGAACAGATACGCAGTATTTT
CDR3 protein: CSRLTGGTDTQYF

J gene: TRBJ2-7
clone size: many
D gene: TRBD1
V gene: TRBV6-6
CDR3 DNA: TGTGCCAGCAGTTACGGGCAGGGGGCCTACGAGCAGTACTTC
CDR3 protein: CASSYGQGAYEQYF

J gene: TRBJ1-4
clone size: many
D gene: TRBD1
V gene: TRBV11-2
CDR3 DNA: TGTGCCAGCAGTTTTATTCAGGGGGCTGAAAAACTGTTTTTT
CDR3 protein: CASSFIQGAEKLFF

J gene: TRBJ1-2
clone size: many
D gene: .
V gene: TRBV2
CDR3 DNA: TGTGCCAGCAGTGAATCGGGATCGGTGGTCAGGGTTTATGGCTACACCTTC
CDR3 protein: CASSESGSVVRVYGYTF

J gene: TRBJ2-1
clone size: .
D gene: TRBD2
V gene: TRBV20-1
CDR3 DNA: TGCAGTGCTAGAGTTACCAGCGGGGGGGGGTACAATGAGCAGTTCTTC
CDR3 protein: CSARVTSGGGYNEQFF

J gene: TRBJ2-1
clone size: many
D gene: TRBD1
V gene: TRBV24-1
CDR3 DNA: TGTGCCACCAGTGATCCAACCGGGACAGGCTTCAATGAGCAGTTCTTC
CDR3 protein: CATSDPTGTGFNEQFF

J gene: TRBJ2-2
clone size: many
D gene: .
V gene: TRBV10-3
CDR3 DNA: TGTGCCATCGGTCCGAACACCGGGGAGCTGTTTTTT
CDR3 protein: CAIGPNTGELFF

J gene: TRBJ1-2
clone size: many
D gene: .
V gene: TRBV19
CDR3 DNA: TGTGCCAGTACTCGGGCGGACAACCTCGGGGGCTACACCTTC
CDR3 protein: CASTRADNLGGYTF

J gene: TRBJ2-1
clone size: many
D gene: .
V gene: TRBV7-2
CDR3 DNA: TGTGCCAGCAGCTTAAACGGCGGGGGCGGGTTTGAGCAGTTCTTC
CDR3 protein: CASSLNGGGGFEQFF

J gene: TRBJ2-1
clone size: many
D gene: .
V gene: TRBV12-3/TRBV12-4
CDR3 DNA: TGTGCCACCAGTGGCGGTAGCTCCTACAATGAGCAGTTCTTC
CDR3 protein: CATSGGSSYNEQFF

J gene: TRBJ1-5
clone size: .
D gene: TRBD1
V gene: TRBV30
CDR3 DNA: TGTGCCTGGAATCCGGGACAGGGGGCTCCGAATCAGCCCCAGCATTTT
CDR3 protein: CAWNPGQGAPNQPQHF